This TCR beta chain was captured by sequencing in a study of cytomegalovirus exposure and HLA in healthy donors (TCRdb year 2017). About the study as a whole: According to a later analysis, the roughly 120 validation repertoires were produced on the same platform as the 666 repertoires of the first cohort. The study aimed to test whether signatures of past pathogen exposure could be identified by cataloging public T cell receptors. In addition to the first cohort of 666 subjects, a separate validation cohort of approximately 110 different subjects was used. The study combined high-throughput TCR immunosequencing, statistical association of individual TCRs with disease status, and machine learning to predict cytomegalovirus infection status. On the study overall, not on this receptor specifically: The authors suggested that the approach could potentially be generalized to other disease states and immunological phenotypes. Across donors, most TCR sequences were observed very rarely, whereas some public TCRs were present in many individuals. Cytomegalovirus status was reported to be diagnosed by the classifier with high specificity and sensitivity in both the original and validation cohorts. A later analysis had no HLA typing for the validation cohort, so co-occurrence there was scored across all 110 or so repertoires. In the study, some 160 TCR beta chains were listed as associated with cytomegalovirus. Subsequent analysis determined that TCRs grouped into clusters in the first cohort also showed a tendency toward co-occurrence across the 90 to 150 validation repertoires, and 94% of cluster scores exceeded 0. Three of the identified cytomegalovirus-associated TCR beta chains were confirmed in vitro to be specific for cytomegalovirus antigens.

In regard to this clone: The antigen this receptor binds is unknown. Base qualities are not at hand, and no much larger clone is one base apart.

Trimming removed 0 bases from V and 4 bases from J; the gene matches leave 8 bases unexplained. The CDR3 runs 16 residues from the cysteine to the phenylalanine. Only CDR3 DNA remains: 48 bases, in frame from the first base. CDR1 and CDR2 (LNHDA, SQIVND) derive from the germline V gene (reference sequence). Donors formed part of the validation cohort, which comprised some 120 subjects and was distinct from the first cohort of under 800 subjects. Receptor libraries were prepared by the immunoSEQ multiplex PCR assay. The study's processing was this. A statistical classification framework was built for diagnosing cytomegalovirus status from the catalog of TCR beta chain sequences. The source is immuneACCESS, and TCRdb retained only in-frame sequences with V and J called. Part of the clones is not carried over; for the studies checked, unresolved V genes explain less than half of this, and the remainder is unexplained. V and J calls and clone size are copied from that table; D and trimming were computed from the DNA. Recorded for this sample are fewer than 120,000 clones; roughly 89% of them occurred a single time. The ten largest clones represent 1.5% to 2% of the sample.

Sequencing input: PBMCs. The sequence joins TRBV19 to TRBJ2-7; 8 bases in the junction line up with TRBD2. This clonotype originated in a woman aged 18 to 35 in good health and CMV-seronegative. The CDR3 region reads CASSIDGTREEYEQYF. The bases are TGTGCCAGTAGTATAGATGGGACTAGAGAGGAATACGAGCAGTACTTC.